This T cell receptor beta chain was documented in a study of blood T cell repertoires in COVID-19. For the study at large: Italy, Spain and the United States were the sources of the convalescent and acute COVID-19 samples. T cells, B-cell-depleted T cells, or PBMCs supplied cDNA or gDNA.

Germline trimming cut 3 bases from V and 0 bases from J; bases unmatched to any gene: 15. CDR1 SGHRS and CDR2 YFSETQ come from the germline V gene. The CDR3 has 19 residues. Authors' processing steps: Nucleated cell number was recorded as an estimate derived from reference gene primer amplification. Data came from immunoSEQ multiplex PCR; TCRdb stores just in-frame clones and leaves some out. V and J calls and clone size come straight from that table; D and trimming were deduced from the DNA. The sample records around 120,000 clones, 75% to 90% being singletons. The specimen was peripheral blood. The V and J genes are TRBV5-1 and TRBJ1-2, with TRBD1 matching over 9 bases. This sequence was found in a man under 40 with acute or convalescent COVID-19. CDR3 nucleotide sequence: TGCGCCAGCAGCTCTGGGGCCGGACAGGGGATTCTCTCTAACTATGGCTACACCTTC. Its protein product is CASSSGAGQGILSNYGYTF.